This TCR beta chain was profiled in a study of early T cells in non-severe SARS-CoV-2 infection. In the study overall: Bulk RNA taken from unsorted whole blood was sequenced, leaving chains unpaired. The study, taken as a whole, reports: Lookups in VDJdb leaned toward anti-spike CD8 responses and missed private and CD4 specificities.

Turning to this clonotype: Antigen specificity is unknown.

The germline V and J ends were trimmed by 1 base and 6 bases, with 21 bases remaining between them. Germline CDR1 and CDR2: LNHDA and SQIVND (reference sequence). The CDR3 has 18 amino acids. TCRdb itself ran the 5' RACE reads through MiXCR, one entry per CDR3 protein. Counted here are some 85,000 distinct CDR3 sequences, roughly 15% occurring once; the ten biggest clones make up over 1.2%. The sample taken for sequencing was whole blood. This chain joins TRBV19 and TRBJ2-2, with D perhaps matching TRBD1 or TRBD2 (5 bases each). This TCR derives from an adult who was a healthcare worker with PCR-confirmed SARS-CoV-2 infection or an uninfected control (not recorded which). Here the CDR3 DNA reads TGTGCCAGTAGTATAGGGGGGACCGCGTTCCCACTCGCCGGGGAGCTGTTTTTT. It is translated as CASSIGGTAFPLAGELFF.